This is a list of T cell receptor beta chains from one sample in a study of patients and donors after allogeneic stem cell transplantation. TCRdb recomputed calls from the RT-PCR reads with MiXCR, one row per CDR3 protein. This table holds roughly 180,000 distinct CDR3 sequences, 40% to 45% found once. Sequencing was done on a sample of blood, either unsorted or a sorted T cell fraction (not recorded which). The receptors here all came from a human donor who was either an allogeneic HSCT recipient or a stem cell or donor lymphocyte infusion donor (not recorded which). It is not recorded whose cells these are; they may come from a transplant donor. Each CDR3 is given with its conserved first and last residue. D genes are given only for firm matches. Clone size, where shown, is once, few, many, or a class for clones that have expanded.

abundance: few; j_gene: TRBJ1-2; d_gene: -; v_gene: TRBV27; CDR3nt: TGTGCCAGCAGTACCACAGGTCATGGTGGCTACACCTTC; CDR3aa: CASSTTGHGGYTF
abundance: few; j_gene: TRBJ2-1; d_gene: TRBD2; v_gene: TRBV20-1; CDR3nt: TGCAGTGCTAGAGCCCGACTAGCGGGAGGGCTGGGTGAGCAGTTCTTC; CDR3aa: CSARARLAGGLGEQFF
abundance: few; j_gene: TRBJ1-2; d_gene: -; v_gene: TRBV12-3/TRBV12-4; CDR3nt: TGTGCCAGCACGAGTGGGCAGGGCAACTATGGCTACACCTTC; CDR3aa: CASTSGQGNYGYTF
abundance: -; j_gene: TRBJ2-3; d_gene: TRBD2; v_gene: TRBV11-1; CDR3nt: TGTGCCAGCAGCCAACGGACTAGCGAGGCAGATACGCAGTATTTT; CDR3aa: CASSQRTSEADTQYF
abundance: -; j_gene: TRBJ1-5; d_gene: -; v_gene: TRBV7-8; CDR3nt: TGTGCCAGCAGCCCCCGGGGAGAATTTGGTCAGCCCCAGCATTTT; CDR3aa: CASSPRGEFGQPQHF
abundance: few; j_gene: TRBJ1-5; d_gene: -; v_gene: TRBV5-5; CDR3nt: TGTGCCAGCAGCTTCTTGGAATTAGGCAATCAGCCCCAGCATTTT; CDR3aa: CASSFLELGNQPQHF
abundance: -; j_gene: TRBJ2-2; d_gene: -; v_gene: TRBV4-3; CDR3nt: TGCGCCAGCAGCCAGGACCCAGGGGTCGGGGAGCTGTTTTTT; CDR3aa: CASSQDPGVGELFF
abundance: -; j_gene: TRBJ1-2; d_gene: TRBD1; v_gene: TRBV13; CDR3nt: TGTGCCAGCAGCTTAAGTCTCCCGAGAGACAGGGTGCATGGCTACACCTTC; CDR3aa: CASSLSLPRDRVHGYTF
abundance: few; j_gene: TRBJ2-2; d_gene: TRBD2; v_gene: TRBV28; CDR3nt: TGTGCCAGCATTTTGTCACTAGCGGTCCCCGGGGAGCTGTTTTTT; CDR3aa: CASILSLAVPGELFF
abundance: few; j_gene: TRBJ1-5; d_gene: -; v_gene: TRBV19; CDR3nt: TGTGCCAGTAGTACGTGGCAGCCCGCACAGCCCCAGCATTTT; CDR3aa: CASSTWQPAQPQHF
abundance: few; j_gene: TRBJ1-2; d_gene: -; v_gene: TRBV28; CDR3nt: TGTGCCAGCAGTCTCCCGACCCTGGGAGGCTACACCTTC; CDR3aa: CASSLPTLGGYTF
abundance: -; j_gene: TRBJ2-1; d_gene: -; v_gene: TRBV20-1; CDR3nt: TGCAGTGCCCCCCGCAGGGGTGAGCAGTTCTTC; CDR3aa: CSAPRRGEQFF
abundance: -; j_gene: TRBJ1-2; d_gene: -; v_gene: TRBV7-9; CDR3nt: TGTGCCAGCAGCTTAGCGGGACCTACTATGGGATACTATGGCTACACCTTC; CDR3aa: CASSLAGPTMGYYGYTF
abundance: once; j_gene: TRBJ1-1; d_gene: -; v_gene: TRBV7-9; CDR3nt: TGTGCCAGCAGCTCCCAGAAACCCAGCGATACTAAAGCTTTCTTT; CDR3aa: CASSSQKPSDTKAFF
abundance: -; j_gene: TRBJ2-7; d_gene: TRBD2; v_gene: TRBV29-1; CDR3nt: TGCAGCGTTGCCGGGGGGAAAGGGATCCCCTACGAGCAGTACTTC; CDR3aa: CSVAGGKGIPYEQYF
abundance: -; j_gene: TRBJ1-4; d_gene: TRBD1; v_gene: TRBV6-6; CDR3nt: TGTGCCAGCAGTTATCCCAGGGGGGTATCGAGTGAAAAACTGTTTTTT; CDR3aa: CASSYPRGVSSEKLFF
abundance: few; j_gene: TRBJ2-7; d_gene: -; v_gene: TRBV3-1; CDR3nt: TGTGCCAGCAGCCAGCAACATTACTCCTACGAGCAGTACTTC; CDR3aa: CASSQQHYSYEQYF
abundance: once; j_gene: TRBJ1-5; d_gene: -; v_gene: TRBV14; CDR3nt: TGTGCCAGCAGCCAAGCCAGGAAAGGGTTCAATCAGCCCCAGCATTTT; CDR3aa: CASSQARKGFNQPQHF
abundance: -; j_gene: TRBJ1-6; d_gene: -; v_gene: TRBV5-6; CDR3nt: TGTGCCAGCAGCTTGGGAGGGAGCTCCTATAATTCACCCCTCCACTTT; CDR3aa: CASSLGGSSYNSPLHF
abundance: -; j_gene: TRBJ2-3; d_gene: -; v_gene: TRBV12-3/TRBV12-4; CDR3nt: TGTGCCAGCAGCCGGTACCAGGCTAGCACAGATACGCAGTATTTT; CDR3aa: CASSRYQASTDTQYF
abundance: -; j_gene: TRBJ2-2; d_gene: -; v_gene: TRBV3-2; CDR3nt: TGTGCCAGCAGTAGCGGGAGGAACACCGGGGAGCTGTTTTTT; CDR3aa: CASSSGRNTGELFF
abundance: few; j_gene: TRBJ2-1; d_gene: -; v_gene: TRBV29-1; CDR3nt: TGCAGCGTTGAAGCGGGAGAAAAGACCTACAATGAGCAGTTCTTC; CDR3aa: CSVEAGEKTYNEQFF
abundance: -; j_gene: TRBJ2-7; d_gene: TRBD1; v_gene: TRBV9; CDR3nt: TGTGCCAGCAGCGTAGCCACCGGGACAGGTTCCTACGAGCAGTACTTC; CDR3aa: CASSVATGTGSYEQYF
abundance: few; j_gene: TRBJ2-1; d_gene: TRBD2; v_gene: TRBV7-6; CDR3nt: TGTGCCAGCAGCTTATCACCCTCGGTAGCGGGAGAGCAGTTCTTC; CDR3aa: CASSLSPSVAGEQFF
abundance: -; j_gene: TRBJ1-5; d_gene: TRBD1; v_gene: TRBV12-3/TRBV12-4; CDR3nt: TGTGCCAGCAGCCCAGAGGGGACAGGGAGACAGCCCCAGCATTTT; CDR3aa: CASSPEGTGRQPQHF
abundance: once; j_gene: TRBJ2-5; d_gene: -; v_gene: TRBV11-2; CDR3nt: TGTGCCAGTTCTAGCGAAACCCAAGAGACCCAGTACTTC; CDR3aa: CASSSETQETQYF
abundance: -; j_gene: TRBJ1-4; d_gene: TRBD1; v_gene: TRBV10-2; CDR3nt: TGCGCCAGCAGTGAGGGACAGGGGGCGTTTGAAAAACTGTTTTTT; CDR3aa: CASSEGQGAFEKLFF
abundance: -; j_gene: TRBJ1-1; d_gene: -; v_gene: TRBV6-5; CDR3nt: TGTGCCAGCAGTTTGCGTTGGGACACTGAAGCTTTCTTT; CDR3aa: CASSLRWDTEAFF
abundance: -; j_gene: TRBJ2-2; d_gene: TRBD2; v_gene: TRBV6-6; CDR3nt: TGTGCCAGCAGTTACTCCCCTCTCCCGGGACTAGGTTTGGGCACCGGGGAGCTGTTTTTT; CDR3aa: CASSYSPLPGLGLGTGELFF
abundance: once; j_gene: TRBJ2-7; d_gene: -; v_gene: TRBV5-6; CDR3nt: TGTGCCAGCAGGGAAAGCGGAACTACCTACGAGCAGTACTTC; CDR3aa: CASRESGTTYEQYF
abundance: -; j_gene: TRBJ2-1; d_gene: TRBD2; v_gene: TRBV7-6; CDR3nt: TGTGCCAGCAGCTTAAGACTAGCGGGAGGGGACAATGAGCAGTTCTTC; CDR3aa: CASSLRLAGGDNEQFF
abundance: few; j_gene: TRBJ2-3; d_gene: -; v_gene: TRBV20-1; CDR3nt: TGCAGTGCTACTCTAAAGTATTTT; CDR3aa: CSATLKYF
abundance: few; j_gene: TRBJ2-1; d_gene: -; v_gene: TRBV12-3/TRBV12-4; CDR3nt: TGTGCCAGCAGTCTGCTACGGGGACTCTACAATGAGCAGTTCTTC; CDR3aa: CASSLLRGLYNEQFF
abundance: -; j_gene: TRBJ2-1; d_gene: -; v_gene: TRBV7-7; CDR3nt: TGTGCTAGCAGCTTAGCTGCACTAGTACCCAACAATGAGCAGTTCTTC; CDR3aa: CASSLAALVPNNEQFF
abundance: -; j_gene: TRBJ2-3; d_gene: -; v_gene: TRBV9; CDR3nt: TGTGCCAGCAGCGTAGACGGAGACCTCACAGATACGCAGTATTTT; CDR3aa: CASSVDGDLTDTQYF
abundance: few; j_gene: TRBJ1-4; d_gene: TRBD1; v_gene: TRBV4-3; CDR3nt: TGCGCCAGCAGCCAAAAACAGGGGGCGATTAATGAAAAACTGTTTTTT; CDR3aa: CASSQKQGAINEKLFF